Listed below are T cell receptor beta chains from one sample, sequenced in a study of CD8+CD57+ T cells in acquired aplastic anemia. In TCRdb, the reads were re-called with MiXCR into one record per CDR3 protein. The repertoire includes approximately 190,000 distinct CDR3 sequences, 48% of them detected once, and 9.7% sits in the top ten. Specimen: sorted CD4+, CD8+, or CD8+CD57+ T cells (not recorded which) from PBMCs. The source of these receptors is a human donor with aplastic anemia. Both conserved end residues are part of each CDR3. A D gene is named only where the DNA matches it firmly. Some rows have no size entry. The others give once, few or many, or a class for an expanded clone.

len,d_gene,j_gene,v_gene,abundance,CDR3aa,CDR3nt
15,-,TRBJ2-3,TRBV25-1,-,CASSDPRGYTDTQYF,TGTGCCAGCAGTGACCCGCGGGGTTACACAGATACGCAGTATTTT
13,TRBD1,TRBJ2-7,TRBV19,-,CASSIGQGYEQYF,TGTGCCAGTAGTATCGGACAGGGGTACGAGCAGTACTTC
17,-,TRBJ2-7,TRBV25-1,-,CASSEYLGGSRSYEQYF,TGTGCCAGCAGTGAATATCTGGGCGGATCACGTTCCTACGAGCAGTACTTC
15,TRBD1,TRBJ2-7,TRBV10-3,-,CASSRSFDRGYEQYF,TGTGCCAGCAGCCGCTCGTTCGACAGGGGCTACGAGCAGTACTTC
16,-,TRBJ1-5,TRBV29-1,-,CSVQEGNPYSNQPQHF,TGCAGCGTTCAGGAGGGGAACCCTTATAGCAATCAGCCCCAGCATTTT
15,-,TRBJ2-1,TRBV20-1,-,CSARAGTVSYNEQFF,TGCAGTGCTAGAGCCGGGACGGTCTCCTACAATGAGCAGTTCTTC
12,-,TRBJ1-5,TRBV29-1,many,CSVGSGNQPQHF,TGCAGCGTTGGATCCGGTAACCAGCCCCAGCATTTT
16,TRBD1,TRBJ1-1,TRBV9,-,CASSVHSGTGLYEAFF,TGTGCCAGCAGCGTCCATTCCGGGACAGGCCTTTATGAAGCTTTCTTT
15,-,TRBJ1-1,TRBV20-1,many,CSARDGKGWLEGAFF,TGCAGTGCTAGAGATGGGAAGGGGTGGCTCGAGGGGGCTTTCTTT
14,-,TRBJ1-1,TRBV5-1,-,CASSLGQANTEAFF,TGCGCCAGCAGCTTGGGACAGGCGAACACTGAAGCTTTCTTT
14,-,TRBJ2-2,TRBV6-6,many,CASSYGSDTGELFF,TGTGCCAGCAGTTACGGGTCGGACACCGGGGAGCTGTTTTTT
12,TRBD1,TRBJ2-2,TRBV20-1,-,CSARQGDGELFF,TGCAGTGCGCGACAGGGTGACGGGGAGCTGTTTTTT
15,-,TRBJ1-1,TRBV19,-,CASSIGGGMNTEAFF,TGTGCCAGTAGTATCGGTGGGGGAATGAACACTGAAGCTTTCTTT
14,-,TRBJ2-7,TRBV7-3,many,CASSLTAGGYEQYF,TGTGCCAGCAGCTTAACCGCCGGGGGCTACGAGCAGTACTTC
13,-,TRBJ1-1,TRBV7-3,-,CASSLTYETEAFF,TGTGCCAGCAGCTTAACCTACGAAACTGAAGCTTTCTTT
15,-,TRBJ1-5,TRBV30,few,CAWSVLGRGNQPQHF,TGTGCCTGGAGTGTACTTGGTAGGGGAAATCAGCCCCAGCATTTT
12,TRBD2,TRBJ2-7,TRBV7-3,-,CASGKRGGEQYF,TGTGCCAGCGGCAAGCGGGGGGGCGAGCAGTACTTC
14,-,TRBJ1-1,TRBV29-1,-,CSVEGGKTNTEAFF,TGCAGCGTTGAGGGAGGGAAGACGAACACTGAAGCTTTCTTT
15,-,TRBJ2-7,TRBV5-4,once,CASSLERPTSYEQYF,TGTGCCAGCAGCTTGGAAAGGCCTACTTCTTACGAGCAGTACTTC
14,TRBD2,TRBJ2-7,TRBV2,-,CASSGGLAGYEQYF,TGTGCCAGCAGTGGCGGACTAGCGGGCTATGAGCAGTACTTC
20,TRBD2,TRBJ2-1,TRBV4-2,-,CASSRGFDGTSGTYDNEQFF,TGTGCCAGCAGCCGGGGCTTCGACGGGACTAGCGGGACCTACGACAATGAGCAGTTCTTC
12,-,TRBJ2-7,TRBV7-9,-,CASSPRDHEQYF,TGTGCCAGCAGCCCGCGGGACCACGAGCAGTACTTC
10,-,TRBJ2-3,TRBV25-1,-,CATYSDTQYF,TGTGCCACCTACTCAGATACGCAGTATTTT
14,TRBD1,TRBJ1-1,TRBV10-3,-,CAIRPQGQGTEAFF,TGTGCCATCAGGCCACAGGGGCAGGGTACTGAAGCTTTCTTT
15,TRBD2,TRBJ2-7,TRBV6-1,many,CASSWTSGSSYEQYF,TGTGCCAGCAGTTGGACTAGCGGAAGCTCCTACGAGCAGTACTTC
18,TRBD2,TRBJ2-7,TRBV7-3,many,CASSLRSAPAGVPYEQYF,TGTGCCAGCAGCTTAAGGTCGGCTCCAGCGGGAGTCCCCTACGAGCAGTACTTC
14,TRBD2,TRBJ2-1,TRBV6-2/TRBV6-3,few,CASSYGSSGREQFF,TGTGCCAGCAGTTACGGTTCTAGCGGGAGGGAGCAGTTCTTC
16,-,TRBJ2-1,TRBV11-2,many,CASSLQGSSPYNEQFF,TGTGCCAGCAGCCTCCAGGGGTCCTCGCCCTACAATGAGCAGTTCTTC
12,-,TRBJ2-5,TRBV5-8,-,CASSGTYETRYF,TGTGCCAGCAGCGGAACGTATGAGACCCGGTACTTC
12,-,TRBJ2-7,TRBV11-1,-,CASSPQNSEQYF,TGTGCCAGCAGCCCCCAGAACAGTGAGCAGTACTTC
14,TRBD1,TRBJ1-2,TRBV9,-,CASSVGDSHYGYTF,TGTGCCAGCAGCGTAGGGGACAGTCACTATGGCTACACCTTC
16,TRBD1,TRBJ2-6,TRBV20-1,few,CSAHRQGVAGANVLTF,TGCAGTGCTCACCGGCAGGGGGTAGCTGGGGCCAACGTCCTGACTTTC
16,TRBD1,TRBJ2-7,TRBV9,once,CASSARTGTGGYEQYF,TGTGCCAGCAGCGCCCGAACCGGGACAGGGGGCTACGAGCAGTACTTC
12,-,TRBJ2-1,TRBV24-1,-,CAASGRDNEQFF,TGTGCCGCCAGTGGGCGGGACAATGAGCAGTTCTTC
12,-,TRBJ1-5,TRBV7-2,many,CASSLDNQPQHF,TGTGCCAGCAGCTTAGACAATCAGCCCCAGCATTTT
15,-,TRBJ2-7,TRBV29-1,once,CSTQAGPPAPYEQYF,TGCAGCACTCAGGCAGGTCCGCCCGCTCCCTACGAGCAGTACTTC
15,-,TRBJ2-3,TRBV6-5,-,CASSYSRSGSDTQCF,TGTGCCAGCAGTTACTCGAGGTCGGGGTCAGATACGCAGTGTTTT
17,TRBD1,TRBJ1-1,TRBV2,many,CASSQKGTGGRNTEAFF,TGTGCCAGCAGCCAGAAGGGGACAGGGGGCCGGAATACTGAAGCTTTCTTT
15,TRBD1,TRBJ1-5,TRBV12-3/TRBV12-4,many,CASSLETGSNQPQHF,TGTGCCAGCAGTTTAGAGACAGGGAGCAATCAGCCCCAGCATTTT
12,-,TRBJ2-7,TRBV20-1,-,CSASGSPYEQYF,TGCAGTGCTAGCGGGAGCCCCTACGAGCAGTACTTC
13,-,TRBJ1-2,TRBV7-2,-,CASSSQALSGYTF,TGTGCCAGCAGCTCGCAGGCGTTGTCTGGCTACACCTTC
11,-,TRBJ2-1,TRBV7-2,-,CASSLTGMEFF,TGTGCCAGCAGCTTAACAGGGATGGAGTTCTTC
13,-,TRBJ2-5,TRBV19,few,CVSSIVVQETQYF,TGTGTCAGTAGTATAGTGGTCCAAGAGACCCAGTACTTC
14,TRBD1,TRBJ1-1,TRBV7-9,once,CASSFGQGDTEAFF,TGTGCCAGCAGCTTCGGACAGGGAGATACTGAAGCTTTCTTT
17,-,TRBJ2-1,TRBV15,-,CATSRGGDGISGNEQFF,TGTGCCACCAGCAGAGGGGGAGACGGGATAAGTGGCAATGAGCAGTTCTTC
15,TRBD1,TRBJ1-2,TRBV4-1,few,CASSPSTGGDYGYTF,TGCGCCAGCAGCCCCTCGACAGGGGGAGACTATGGCTACACCTTC
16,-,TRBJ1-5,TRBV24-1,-,CATSEGVGGRGQPQHF,TGTGCCACCAGTGAGGGGGTAGGGGGACGGGGTCAGCCCCAGCATTTT